Listed below are T cell receptor beta chains from one sample, sequenced in a study of post-analysis software for immune sequencing data. TCRdb passed the PCR reads through MiXCR, listing each CDR3 protein once. The table lists a few hundred thousand distinct CDR3 sequences, approximately 37% of them singletons. Sequenced material: blood. The receptors originated from a girl aged 2 to 10 with multiple sclerosis. Each CDR3 is given with its conserved first and last residue. The order of the fields is clone size, V gene, D gene, J gene, CDR3 protein, CDR3 DNA. The D gene is left open where the match is weak. Size values are once, few and many counts, or a class for expanded clones, and some rows have none.

size: NA
V: TRBV5-1
D: TRBD2
J: TRBJ2-1
CDR3: CASSSGLAETQFF
DNA: TGCGCCAGCAGCTCGGGACTAGCGGAGACCCAGTTCTTC

size: NA
V: TRBV7-3
D: TRBD2
J: TRBJ2-7
CDR3: CASSLDGTGGAYEQYF
DNA: TGTGCCAGCAGCTTAGATGGTACTGGGGGGGCCTACGAGCAGTACTTC

size: few
V: TRBV23-1
D: TRBD1
J: TRBJ2-4
CDR3: CASSQSTGVLAKNIQYF
DNA: TGCGCCAGCAGTCAATCAACAGGGGTCTTAGCCAAAAACATTCAGTACTTC

size: NA
V: TRBV14
D: TRBD2
J: TRBJ2-7
CDR3: CASSQDSRTSTDEQYF
DNA: TGTGCCAGCAGCCAAGATTCGCGGACTAGTACCGACGAGCAGTACTTC

size: few
V: TRBV7-8
D: TRBD2
J: TRBJ2-1
CDR3: CASSLGAGDYNEQFF
DNA: TGTGCCAGCAGCTTAGGGGCGGGGGATTACAATGAGCAGTTCTTC

size: NA
V: TRBV12-3/TRBV12-4
D: NA
J: TRBJ2-7
CDR3: CASKRALTYEQYF
DNA: TGTGCCAGCAAGAGAGCCCTAACCTACGAGCAGTACTTC

size: few
V: TRBV5-6
D: NA
J: TRBJ2-6
CDR3: CASSFVPGSGANVLTF
DNA: TGTGCCAGCAGCTTTGTACCAGGCTCTGGGGCCAACGTCCTGACTTTC

size: few
V: TRBV29-1
D: NA
J: TRBJ2-1
CDR3: CSARQALRNEQFF
DNA: TGCAGCGCAAGACAGGCGCTAAGGAATGAGCAGTTCTTC

size: NA
V: TRBV3-1
D: NA
J: TRBJ2-1
CDR3: CASSHVSSYNEQFF
DNA: TGTGCCAGCAGCCACGTTAGCTCCTACAATGAGCAGTTCTTC

size: NA
V: TRBV20-1
D: NA
J: TRBJ1-5
CDR3: CSARDRVWDLRPLSNQPQHF
DNA: TGCAGTGCTAGAGATCGGGTGTGGGACCTGAGGCCTCTTAGCAATCAGCCCCAGCATTTT

size: NA
V: TRBV27
D: TRBD1
J: TRBJ2-7
CDR3: CATRDSMYEQYF
DNA: TGTGCCACACGGGACAGTATGTACGAGCAGTACTTC

size: few
V: TRBV7-6
D: NA
J: TRBJ1-4
CDR3: CASSSGPHEKLFF
DNA: TGTGCCAGCAGCTCAGGTCCCCATGAAAAACTGTTTTTT

size: NA
V: TRBV6-5
D: NA
J: TRBJ2-7
CDR3: CASSHSSGTYEQYF
DNA: TGTGCCAGCAGTCACTCTTCAGGGACCTACGAGCAGTACTTC

size: once
V: TRBV29-1
D: TRBD1
J: TRBJ1-1
CDR3: CSAEQGGGTEAFF
DNA: TGCAGCGCCGAACAGGGGGGGGGGACTGAAGCTTTCTTT

size: NA
V: TRBV4-1
D: NA
J: TRBJ2-2
CDR3: CASSQDAPEGDTGELFF
DNA: TGCGCCAGCAGCCAAGACGCCCCCGAGGGAGACACCGGGGAGCTGTTTTTT

size: NA
V: TRBV6-6
D: NA
J: TRBJ1-5
CDR3: CASSYGINQPQHF
DNA: TGTGCCAGCAGTTATGGAATCAATCAGCCCCAGCATTTT

size: NA
V: TRBV7-3
D: TRBD1
J: TRBJ2-5
CDR3: CASSAQRGTGDLGEQYF
DNA: TGTGCCAGCAGCGCCCAACGGGGGACAGGGGATCTTGGTGAGCAGTACTTC

size: NA
V: TRBV7-2
D: NA
J: TRBJ1-2
CDR3: CASSPGQLYGYTF
DNA: TGTGCCAGCAGCCCAGGACAGCTTTATGGCTACACCTTC

size: few
V: TRBV5-6
D: NA
J: TRBJ2-7
CDR3: CASHRGRGEQYF
DNA: TGTGCCAGCCACAGAGGGCGGGGCGAGCAGTACTTC

size: NA
V: TRBV2
D: TRBD2
J: TRBJ2-5
CDR3: CASRQTSGSAQETQYF
DNA: TGTGCCAGCCGGCAGACTAGCGGGAGCGCCCAAGAGACCCAGTACTTC

size: NA
V: TRBV5-1
D: TRBD1
J: TRBJ1-6
CDR3: CASRLGQGGSPLHF
DNA: TGCGCCAGCAGACTAGGACAGGGGGGTTCACCCCTCCACTTT

size: few
V: TRBV6-2/TRBV6-3
D: NA
J: TRBJ2-5
CDR3: CASSYAGGETQYF
DNA: TGTGCCAGCAGTTACGCTGGAGGAGAGACCCAGTACTTC

size: NA
V: TRBV7-2
D: TRBD2
J: TRBJ2-1
CDR3: CASSLAGTSGRGYNEQFF
DNA: TGTGCCAGCAGCTTAGCCGGGACTAGCGGGAGGGGTTACAATGAGCAGTTCTTC

size: few
V: TRBV11-2
D: TRBD2
J: TRBJ2-3
CDR3: CASSPRLAGAHADTQYF
DNA: TGTGCCAGCAGCCCACGTCTAGCGGGGGCCCACGCAGATACGCAGTATTTT

size: few
V: TRBV28
D: TRBD2
J: TRBJ2-5
CDR3: CASSPRVAGLQETQYF
DNA: TGTGCCAGCAGTCCCCGGGTAGCGGGACTCCAAGAGACCCAGTACTTC

size: NA
V: TRBV10-1
D: NA
J: TRBJ2-2
CDR3: CASSESKRYLNTGELFF
DNA: TGCGCCAGCAGTGAGTCGAAAAGATATTTGAACACCGGGGAGCTGTTTTTT

size: few
V: TRBV6-6
D: NA
J: TRBJ2-4
CDR3: CASSSGGNIQYF
DNA: TGTGCCAGCAGTTCTGGGGGGAACATTCAGTACTTC

size: NA
V: TRBV20-1
D: TRBD1
J: TRBJ2-7
CDR3: CSASYRGSYNEQYF
DNA: TGCAGTGCTAGTTACAGGGGCTCCTACAATGAGCAGTACTTC

size: few
V: TRBV27
D: NA
J: TRBJ2-7
CDR3: CASSPISSYEQYF
DNA: TGTGCCAGCAGTCCAATAAGCTCCTACGAGCAGTACTTC

size: NA
V: TRBV5-1
D: TRBD1
J: TRBJ2-1
CDR3: CASSQDRGFYNEQFF
DNA: TGCGCCAGCAGCCAGGACAGGGGGTTCTACAATGAGCAGTTCTTC

size: NA
V: TRBV24-1
D: TRBD1
J: TRBJ2-1
CDR3: CATSDLGTGTYNEQFF
DNA: TGTGCCACCAGTGATTTAGGGACAGGGACCTACAATGAGCAGTTCTTC

size: few
V: TRBV29-1
D: TRBD2
J: TRBJ2-5
CDR3: CSVEVAGYQETQYF
DNA: TGCAGCGTTGAAGTAGCGGGATATCAAGAGACCCAGTACTTC

size: few
V: TRBV6-1
D: TRBD2
J: TRBJ2-3
CDR3: CASISLAGESNSTDTQYF
DNA: TGTGCCAGCATATCACTAGCGGGGGAGAGTAATAGCACAGATACGCAGTATTTT

size: NA
V: TRBV20-1
D: TRBD2
J: TRBJ2-1
CDR3: CSAREREFEQFF
DNA: TGCAGTGCTAGAGAGCGGGAGTTTGAGCAGTTCTTC

size: few
V: TRBV20-1
D: NA
J: TRBJ2-1
CDR3: CSARDLISRRPYNEQFF
DNA: TGCAGTGCTAGAGATCTCATCTCCAGACGGCCCTACAATGAGCAGTTCTTC

size: NA
V: TRBV4-1
D: NA
J: TRBJ1-1
CDR3: CASSQFHGDTEAFF
DNA: TGCGCCAGCAGCCAGTTCCATGGGGACACTGAAGCTTTCTTT

size: NA
V: TRBV5-1
D: TRBD1
J: TRBJ1-2
CDR3: CASSFRDSSYGYTF
DNA: TGCGCCAGCAGCTTTCGGGACAGTAGCTATGGCTACACCTTC

size: few
V: TRBV7-8
D: NA
J: TRBJ2-3
CDR3: CASSLILSAAAFDTQYF
DNA: TGTGCCAGCAGCTTAATTCTGAGCGCGGCGGCCTTCGATACGCAGTATTTT

size: few
V: TRBV6-2/TRBV6-3
D: NA
J: TRBJ2-1
CDR3: CASSYSDEVRRVNEQFF
DNA: TGTGCCAGCAGTTACTCCGACGAGGTACGCCGAGTCAATGAGCAGTTCTTC

size: NA
V: TRBV12-3/TRBV12-4
D: NA
J: TRBJ2-5
CDR3: CASSLSSGEREQYF
DNA: TGTGCCAGCAGTTTAAGTTCGGGGGAAAGAGAGCAGTACTTC